A selection of T cell receptor beta chains follows, all from one sample in a study of neoadjuvant nivolumab and ipilimumab in lung cancer. The data were produced by immunoSEQ multiplex PCR, yet TCRdb's version contains in-frame clones alone and is incomplete. This table holds around 10,000 clones, roughly four fifths found once. The starting material was peripheral blood, obtained before neoadjuvant nivolumab, alone or with ipilimumab. Source of these receptors: an adult with non-small cell lung cancer. The CDR3 runs from the conserved cysteine through the conserved F or W. D genes are given only for firm matches. Rows may omit the clone size; those that give it use once, few, many or a size class.

19 TRBD2 TRBJ2-1 . TRBV9 CASSAKTSGRAGPINEQFF TGTGCCAGCAGCGCCAAGACTAGCGGGAGGGCCGGTCCGATAAATGAGCAGTTCTTC
13 . TRBJ1-1 . TRBV7-9 CASSLARVTEAFF TGTGCCAGCAGCTTAGCGCGGGTAACTGAAGCTTTCTTT
14 . TRBJ1-5 . TRBV7-9 CASGNSGDNQPQHF TGTGCCAGCGGAAACAGCGGAGACAATCAGCCCCAGCATTTT
15 . TRBJ2-1 . TRBV11-1 CASSLSGLPYNEQFF TGTGCCAGCAGCTTGAGCGGACTTCCCTACAATGAGCAGTTCTTC
13 . TRBJ1-1 . TRBV6-5 CASSYLPNTEAFF TGTGCCAGCAGTTACCTGCCGAACACTGAAGCTTTCTTT
13 . TRBJ1-1 few TRBV11-1 CASSLLRTAEAFF TGTGCCAGCAGCTTACTGCGGACAGCTGAAGCTTTCTTT
14 . TRBJ1-1 . TRBV11-2 CASSPAGRVTEAFF TGTGCCAGCAGTCCCGCGGGTCGGGTCACTGAAGCTTTCTTT
14 . TRBJ1-1 . TRBV7-9 CASSWQGRDTEAFF TGTGCCAGCAGCTGGCAGGGGCGGGACACTGAAGCTTTCTTT
14 . TRBJ1-2 . TRBV6-5 CASSYSAGGAGYTF TGTGCCAGCAGTTACTCGGCCGGGGGCGCAGGCTACACCTTC
16 . TRBJ1-1 . TRBV28 CASSSGTKGLNTEAFF TGTGCCAGCAGCTCAGGGACCAAAGGATTGAACACTGAAGCTTTCTTT
12 . TRBJ1-5 . TRBV29-1 CSVGQGREPQHF TGCAGCGTTGGGCAGGGTCGAGAGCCCCAGCATTTT
15 . TRBJ2-5 . TRBV7-8 CASSSRQPEKETQYF TGTGCCAGCAGCTCGAGACAGCCTGAAAAAGAGACCCAGTACTTC
16 TRBD1 TRBJ1-2 . TRBV9 CASSRAGTGVTYGYTF TGTGCCAGCAGCCGTGCTGGGACAGGGGTTACCTATGGCTACACCTTC
15 TRBD1 TRBJ1-4 . TRBV9 CASSSAGTAVEKLFF TGTGCCAGCAGCTCCGCCGGGACAGCAGTAGAAAAACTGTTTTTT
14 . TRBJ1-1 . TRBV27 CASSLTGTLTEAFF TGTGCCAGCAGCTTAACCGGGACGCTCACTGAAGCTTTCTTT
16 TRBD2 TRBJ2-2 once TRBV5-1 CASSLREAAGTGELFF TGCGCCAGCAGCTTGCGGGAGGCAGCTGGCACCGGGGAGCTGTTTTTT
14 . TRBJ2-7 . TRBV5-8 CASSGTWPSYEQYF TGTGCCAGCAGCGGAACTTGGCCTAGCTACGAGCAGTACTTC
14 . TRBJ2-7 . TRBV28 CASRPRTLAYEQYF TGTGCCAGCAGACCCCGCACACTAGCCTACGAGCAGTACTTC
15 . TRBJ2-2 . TRBV28 CASSLWGGSTGELFF TGTGCCAGCAGTTTGTGGGGGGGCAGCACCGGGGAGCTGTTTTTT
15 . TRBJ2-2 . TRBV27 CASSLGRFYNGELFF TGTGCCAGCAGTTTAGGAAGGTTTTATAACGGGGAGCTGTTTTTT